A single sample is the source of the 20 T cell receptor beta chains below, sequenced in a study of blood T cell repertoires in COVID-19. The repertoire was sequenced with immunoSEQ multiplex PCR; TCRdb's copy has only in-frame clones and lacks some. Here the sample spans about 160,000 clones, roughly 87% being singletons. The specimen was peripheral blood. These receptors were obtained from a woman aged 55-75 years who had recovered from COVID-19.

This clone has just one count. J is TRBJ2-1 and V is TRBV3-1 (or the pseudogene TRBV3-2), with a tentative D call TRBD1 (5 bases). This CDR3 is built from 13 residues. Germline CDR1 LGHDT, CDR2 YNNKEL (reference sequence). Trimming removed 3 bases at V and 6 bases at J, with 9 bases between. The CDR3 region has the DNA TGTGCCAGCAGCCAGCAGGGTGGCAATGAGCAGTTCTTC. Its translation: CASSQQGGNEQFF.

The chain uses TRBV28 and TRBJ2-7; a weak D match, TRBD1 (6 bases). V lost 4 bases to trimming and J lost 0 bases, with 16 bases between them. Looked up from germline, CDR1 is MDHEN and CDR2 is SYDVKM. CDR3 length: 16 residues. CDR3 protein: CASSSDKGDSSYEQYF. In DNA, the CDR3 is TGTGCCAGCAGTTCCGACAAGGGGGATTCCTCCTACGAGCAGTACTTC.

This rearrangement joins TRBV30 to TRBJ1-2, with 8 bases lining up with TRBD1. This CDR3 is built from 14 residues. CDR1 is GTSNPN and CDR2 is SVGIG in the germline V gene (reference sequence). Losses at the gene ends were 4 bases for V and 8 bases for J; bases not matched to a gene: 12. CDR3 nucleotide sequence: TGTGCCTGGACTCCTAGGGACAGGTCGACGGGCTACACCTTC. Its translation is CAWTPRDRSTGYTF. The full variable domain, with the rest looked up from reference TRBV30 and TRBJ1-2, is SQTIHQWPATLVQPVGSPLSLECTVEGTSNPNLYWYRQAAGRGLQLLFYSVGIGQISSEVPQNLSASRPQDRQFILSSKKLLLSDSGFYLCAWTPRDRSTGYTFGSGTRLTVV.

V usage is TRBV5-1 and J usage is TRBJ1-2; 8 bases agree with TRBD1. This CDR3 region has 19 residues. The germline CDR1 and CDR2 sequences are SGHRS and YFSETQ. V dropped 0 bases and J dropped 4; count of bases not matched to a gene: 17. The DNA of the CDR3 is TGCGCCAGCAGCTTGGCTCCTTCCCAGGACAGGGCTGTCTCCTATGGCTACACCTTC. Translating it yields CASSLAPSQDRAVSYGYTF.

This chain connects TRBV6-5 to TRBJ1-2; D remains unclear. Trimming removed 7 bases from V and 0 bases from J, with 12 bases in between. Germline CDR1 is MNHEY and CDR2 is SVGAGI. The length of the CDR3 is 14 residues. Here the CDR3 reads CASTLFSPNYGYTF. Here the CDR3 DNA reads TGTGCCAGCACCTTATTTTCTCCTAACTATGGCTACACCTTC.

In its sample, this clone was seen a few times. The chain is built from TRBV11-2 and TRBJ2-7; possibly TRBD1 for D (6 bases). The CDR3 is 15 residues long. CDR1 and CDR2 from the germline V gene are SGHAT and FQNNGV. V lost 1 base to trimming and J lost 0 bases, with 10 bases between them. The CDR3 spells CASSLVTGSSYEQYF. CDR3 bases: TGTGCCAGCAGCTTAGTGACAGGTAGCTCCTACGAGCAGTACTTC.

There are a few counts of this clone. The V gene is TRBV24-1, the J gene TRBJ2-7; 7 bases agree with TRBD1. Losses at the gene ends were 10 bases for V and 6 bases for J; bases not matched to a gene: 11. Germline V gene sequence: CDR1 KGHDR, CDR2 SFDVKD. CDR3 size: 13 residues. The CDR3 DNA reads TGTGCCACTAACGACAGGGAAACAGGCGAGCAGTACTTC. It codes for CATNDRETGEQYF.

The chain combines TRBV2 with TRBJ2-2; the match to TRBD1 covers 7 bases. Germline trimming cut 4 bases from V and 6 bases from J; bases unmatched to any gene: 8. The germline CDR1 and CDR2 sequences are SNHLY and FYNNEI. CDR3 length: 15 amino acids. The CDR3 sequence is CASSAGTVLSGELFF. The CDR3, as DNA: TGTGCCAGCAGTGCCGGGACAGTTCTCTCCGGGGAGCTGTTTTTT.

The CDR3 region has the DNA TGTGCCAGCAGTTGGGACAGGGCGTCCGGGGAGCTGTTTTTT. This encodes CASSWDRASGELFF. The chain employs TRBV6-5 and TRBJ2-2; 9 bases align to TRBD1. Germline loops: CDR1 MNHEY, CDR2 SVGAGI. The CDR3 loop spans 14 amino acids. V shed 4 bases and J 6 bases; nucleotides not matched to a gene: 3.

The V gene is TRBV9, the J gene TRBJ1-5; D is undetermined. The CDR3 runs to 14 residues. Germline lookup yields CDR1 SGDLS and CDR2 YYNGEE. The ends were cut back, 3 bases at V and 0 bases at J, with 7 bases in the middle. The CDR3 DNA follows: TGTGCCAGCAGCGCGGTAGATAGCAATCAGCCCCAGCATTTT. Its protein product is CASSAVDSNQPQHF. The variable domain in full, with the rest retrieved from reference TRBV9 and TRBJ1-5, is DSGVTQTPKHLITATGQRVTLRCSPRSGDLSVYWYQQSLDQGLQFLIQYYNGEERAKGNILERFSAQQFPDLHSELNLSSLELGDSALYFCASSAVDSNQPQHFGDGTRLSIL.

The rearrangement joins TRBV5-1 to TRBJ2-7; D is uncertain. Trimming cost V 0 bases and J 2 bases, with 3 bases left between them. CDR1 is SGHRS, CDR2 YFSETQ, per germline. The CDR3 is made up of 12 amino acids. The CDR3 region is CASSLDTYEQYF. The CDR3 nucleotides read TGCGCCAGCAGCTTGGACACCTACGAGCAGTACTTC.

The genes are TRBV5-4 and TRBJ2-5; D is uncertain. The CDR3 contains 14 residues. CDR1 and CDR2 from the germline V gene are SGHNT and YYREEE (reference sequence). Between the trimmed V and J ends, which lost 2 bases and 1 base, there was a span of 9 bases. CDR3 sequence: CASSLPQTQETQYF. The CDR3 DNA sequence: TGTGCCAGCAGCTTACCACAGACCCAAGAGACCCAGTACTTC. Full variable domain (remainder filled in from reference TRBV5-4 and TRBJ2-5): ETGVTQSPTHLIKTRGQQVTLRCSSQSGHNTVSWYQQALGQGPQFIFQYYREEENGRGNFPPRFSGLQFPNYSSELNVNALELDDSALYLCASSLPQTQETQYFGPGTRLLVL.

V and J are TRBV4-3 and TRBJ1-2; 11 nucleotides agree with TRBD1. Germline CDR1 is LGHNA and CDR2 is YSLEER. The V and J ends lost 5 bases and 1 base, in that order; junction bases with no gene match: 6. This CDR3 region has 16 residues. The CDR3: CASSVRTGGNNYGYTF. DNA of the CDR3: TGCGCCAGCAGCGTACGGACAGGGGGCAATAACTATGGCTACACCTTC.

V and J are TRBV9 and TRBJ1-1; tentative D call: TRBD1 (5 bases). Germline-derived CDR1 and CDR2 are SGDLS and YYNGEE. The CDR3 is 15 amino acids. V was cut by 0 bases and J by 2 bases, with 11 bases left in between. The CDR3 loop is CASSVDGTINTEAFF. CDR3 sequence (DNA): TGTGCCAGCAGCGTAGACGGGACTATAAACACTGAAGCTTTCTTT.

The CDR3 protein is CASSYLRGQVNSPLHF. In DNA, the CDR3 is TGTGCCAGCAGTTACCTGCGGGGACAGGTCAATTCACCCCTCCACTTT. This sequence joins TRBV6-5 and TRBJ1-6; 8 positions match TRBD1. The germline gives CDR1 MNHEY, CDR2 SVGAGI. This CDR3 contains 16 residues. V shed 2 bases, J shed 7 bases, and the junction held 7 bases outside the gene matches.

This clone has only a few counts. The CDR3 region is CASSTYQGNTEAFF. CDR3 DNA: TGTGCCAGCAGTACATATCAGGGGAACACTGAAGCTTTCTTT. The V and J genes are TRBV2 and TRBJ1-1, with D possibly TRBD1 on 5 matching bases. This CDR3 contains 14 residues. Deletions cut 5 bases from V and 1 base from J, with 11 bases between. The germline V gene has CDR1 SNHLY and CDR2 FYNNEI.

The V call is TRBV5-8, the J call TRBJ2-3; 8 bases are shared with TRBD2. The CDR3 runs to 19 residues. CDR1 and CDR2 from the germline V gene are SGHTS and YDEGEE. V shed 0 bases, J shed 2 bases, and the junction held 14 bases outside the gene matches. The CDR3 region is CASSLALGVSGAYTDTQYF. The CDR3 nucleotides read TGTGCCAGCAGCTTGGCCCTGGGGGTTAGCGGGGCATACACAGATACGCAGTATTTT.

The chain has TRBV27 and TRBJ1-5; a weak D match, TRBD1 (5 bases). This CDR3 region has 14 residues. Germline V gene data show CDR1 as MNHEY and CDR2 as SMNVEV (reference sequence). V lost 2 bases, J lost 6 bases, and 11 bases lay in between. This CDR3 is CASSLRRAVQPQHF. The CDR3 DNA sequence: TGTGCCAGCAGTTTACGCAGGGCAGTTCAGCCCCAGCATTTT.

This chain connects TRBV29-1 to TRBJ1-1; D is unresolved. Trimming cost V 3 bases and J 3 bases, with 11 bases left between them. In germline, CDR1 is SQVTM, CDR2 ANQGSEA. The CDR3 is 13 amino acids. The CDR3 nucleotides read TGCAGCGTTGATATCGGGGTTGACACTGAAGCTTTCTTT. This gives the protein CSVDIGVDTEAFF. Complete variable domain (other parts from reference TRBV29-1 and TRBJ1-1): SAVISQKPSRDICQRGTSLTIQCQVDSQVTMMFWYRQQPGQSLTLIATANQGSEATYESGFVIDKFPISRPNLTFSTLTVSNMSPEDSSIYLCSVDIGVDTEAFFGQGTRLTVV.

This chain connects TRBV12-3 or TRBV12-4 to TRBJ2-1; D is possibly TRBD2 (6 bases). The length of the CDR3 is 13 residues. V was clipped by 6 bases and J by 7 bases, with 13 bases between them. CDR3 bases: TGTGCCAGCAGGCGGGACTCTGTGAATGAGCAGTTCTTC. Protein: CASRRDSVNEQFF.